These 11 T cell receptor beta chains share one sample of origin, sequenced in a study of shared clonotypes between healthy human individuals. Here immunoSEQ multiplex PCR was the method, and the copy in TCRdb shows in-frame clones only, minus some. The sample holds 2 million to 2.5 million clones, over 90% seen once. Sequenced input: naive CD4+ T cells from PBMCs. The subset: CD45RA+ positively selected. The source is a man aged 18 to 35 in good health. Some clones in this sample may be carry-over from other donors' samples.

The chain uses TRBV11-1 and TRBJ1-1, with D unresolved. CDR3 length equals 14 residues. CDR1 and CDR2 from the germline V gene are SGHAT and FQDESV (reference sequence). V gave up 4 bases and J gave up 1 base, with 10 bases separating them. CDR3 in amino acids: CASSSRGGNTEAFF. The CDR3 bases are TGTGCCAGCAGCTCACGAGGCGGGAACACTGAAGCTTTCTTT.

CDR3 sequence (DNA): TGTGCCAGCAGCTTGGGACCCCCCGGGACTAGCGGGAGGGTGGATACGCAGTATTTT. Translation gives CASSLGPPGTSGRVDTQYF. The chain is built from TRBV7-3 and TRBJ2-3; 16 bases are a match to TRBD2. V lost 3 bases, J lost 6 bases, and 12 bases stayed unmatched. Germline V gene data show CDR1 as SGHTA and CDR2 as FQGTGA. The CDR3 runs 19 residues. Variable domain in full (rest from reference TRBV7-3 and TRBJ2-3): GAGVSQTPSNKVTEKGKYVELRCDPISGHTALYWYRQSLGQGPEFLIYFQGTGAADDSGLPNDRFFAVRPEGSVSTLKIQRTERGDSAVYLCASSLGPPGTSGRVDTQYFGPGTRLTVL.

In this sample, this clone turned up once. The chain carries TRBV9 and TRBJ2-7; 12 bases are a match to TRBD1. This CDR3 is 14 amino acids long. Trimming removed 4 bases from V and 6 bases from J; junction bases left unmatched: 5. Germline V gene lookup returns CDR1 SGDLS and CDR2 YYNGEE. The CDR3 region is CASSKTGQGAEQYF. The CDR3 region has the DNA TGTGCCAGCAGCAAAACGGGACAGGGGGCCGAGCAGTACTTC.

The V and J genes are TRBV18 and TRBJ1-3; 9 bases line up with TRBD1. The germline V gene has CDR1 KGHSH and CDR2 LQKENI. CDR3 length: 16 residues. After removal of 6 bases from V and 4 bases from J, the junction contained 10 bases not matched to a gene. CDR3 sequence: CASSAPNRGLGNTIYF. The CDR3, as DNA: TGTGCCAGCTCGGCCCCGAACAGGGGGCTGGGAAACACCATATATTTT.

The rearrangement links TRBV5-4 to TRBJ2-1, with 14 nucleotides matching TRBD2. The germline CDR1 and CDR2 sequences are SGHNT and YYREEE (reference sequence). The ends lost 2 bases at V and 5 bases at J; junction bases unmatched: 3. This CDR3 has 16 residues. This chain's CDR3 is CASSLPGLAGDNEQFF. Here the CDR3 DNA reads TGTGCCAGCAGCTTACCGGGACTAGCGGGAGACAATGAGCAGTTCTTC. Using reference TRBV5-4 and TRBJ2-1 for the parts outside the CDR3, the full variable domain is ETGVTQSPTHLIKTRGQQVTLRCSSQSGHNTVSWYQQALGQGPQFIFQYYREEENGRGNFPPRFSGLQFPNYSSELNVNALELDDSALYLCASSLPGLAGDNEQFFGPGTRLTVL.

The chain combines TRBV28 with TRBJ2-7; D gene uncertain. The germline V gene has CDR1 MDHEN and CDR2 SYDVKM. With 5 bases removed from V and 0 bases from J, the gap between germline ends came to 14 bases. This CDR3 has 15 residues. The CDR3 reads CASSPTQYISYEQYF. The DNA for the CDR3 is TGTGCCAGCAGTCCTACACAGTACATCTCCTACGAGCAGTACTTC.

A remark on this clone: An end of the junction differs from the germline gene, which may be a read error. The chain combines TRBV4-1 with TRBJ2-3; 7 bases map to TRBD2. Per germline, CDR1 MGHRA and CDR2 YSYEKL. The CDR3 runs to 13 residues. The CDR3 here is CASSQDRGRETSF. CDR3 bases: TGCGCCAGCAGCCAAGATCGAGGGCGGGAGACGTCTTTT.

This CDR3 is CASSTTRSINEQFF. The CDR3, as DNA: TGTGCCAGCAGCACGACTAGATCTATCAATGAGCAGTTCTTC. The V call is TRBV28, the J call TRBJ2-1, with D perhaps matching TRBD2 (6 bases). The CDR3 length is 14 residues. V was trimmed by 6 bases and J by 6 bases, leaving 15 bases between them. Germline-derived CDR1 and CDR2 are MDHEN and SYDVKM.

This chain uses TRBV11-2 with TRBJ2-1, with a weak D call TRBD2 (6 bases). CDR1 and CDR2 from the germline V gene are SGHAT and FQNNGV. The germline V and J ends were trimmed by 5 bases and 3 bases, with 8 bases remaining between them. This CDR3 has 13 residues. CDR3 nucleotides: TGTGCCAGCAGCCCCGGGGGCTACAATGAGCAGTTCTTC. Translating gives CASSPGGYNEQFF.

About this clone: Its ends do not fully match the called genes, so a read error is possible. DNA for the CDR3: TGCGTCAGCAGCTTGGATGGACTTACATACGAGCAGTACTTC. This codes for CVSSLDGLTYEQYF. This chain uses TRBV5-1 with TRBJ2-7, with a tentative D call TRBD2 (5 bases). This CDR3 is built from 14 residues. Germline lookup yields CDR1 SGHRS and CDR2 YFSETQ.

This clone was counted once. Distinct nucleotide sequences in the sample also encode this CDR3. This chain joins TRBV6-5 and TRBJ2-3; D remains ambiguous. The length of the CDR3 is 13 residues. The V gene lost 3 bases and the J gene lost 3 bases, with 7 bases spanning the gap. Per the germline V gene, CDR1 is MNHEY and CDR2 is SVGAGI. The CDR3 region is CASSYSGTDTQYF. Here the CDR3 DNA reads TGTGCCAGCAGTTATTCCGGGACAGATACGCAGTATTTT.